These 17 T cell receptor beta chains were sequenced from one sample in a study of a mutant IDH1 vaccine in newly diagnosed glioma. The time point was: week 23, last vaccination. Vaccinated patients received 300 ug of mutant IDH1 20-mer peptide per dose, with topical imiquimod. Assay used: immunoSEQ multiplex PCR; TCRdb lists only in-frame clones, some missing. The sample has approximately 50,000 clones, 80% to 90% seen once. No cognate antigen is known for these TCRs. The sample was PBMCs, taken from a glioma patient whose treatment included an IDH1 peptide vaccine. The receptors were gathered from a man aged 35 to 55 with glioma.

The rearrangement joins TRBV9 to TRBJ2-2; D possibly corresponds to TRBD1 (6 bases). The CDR3 runs 15 residues. CDR1 is SGDLS, CDR2 YYNGEE, per germline. Trimming removed 2 bases at V and 0 bases at J, with 8 bases between. The CDR3 coding sequence is TGTGCCAGCAGCGTCCAGGGGACGAACACCGGGGAGCTGTTTTTT. Protein: CASSVQGTNTGELFF.

This clone was found a few times. This chain connects TRBV5-1 to TRBJ2-1; TRBD2 aligns across 9 bases. The CDR3 runs 14 residues. The V and J ends lost 6 bases and 1 base, in that order; junction bases with no gene match: 2. Germline CDR1 is SGHRS and CDR2 is YFSETQ. Here the CDR3 reads CASIAGGSYNEQFF. The CDR3 DNA reads TGCGCCAGCATTGCGGGAGGGTCCTACAATGAGCAGTTCTTC.

This clone has just one count. The chain recombines TRBV19 with TRBJ2-7; possibly TRBD1 for D (5 bases). This CDR3 region has 13 residues. Germline values: CDR1 LNHDA, CDR2 SQIVND (reference sequence). Trimming pared 1 base from V and 6 bases from J, leaving 10 bases between. As DNA, the CDR3 is TGTGCCAGTAGTATAGGTCCAGGGCGCGAGCAGTACTTC. Amino acid sequence: CASSIGPGREQYF.

This clone was seen only once. The gene calls are TRBV7-7 and TRBJ1-1; no firm D call. Trimming removed 5 bases from V and 0 bases from J, with 7 bases in between. Germline V gives CDR1 SSHAT, CDR2 FNYEAQ (reference sequence). There are 13 residues in the CDR3. The CDR3 loop is CASSPTMNTEAFF. The CDR3 DNA reads as TGTGCCAGCAGCCCTACAATGAACACTGAAGCTTTCTTT.

The V gene is TRBV19, the J gene TRBJ2-5; TRBD1 might be the D (5 bases). The germline V and J ends were trimmed by 2 bases and 4 bases, with 11 bases remaining between them. The length of the CDR3 is 14 residues. Germline V lookup: CDR1 LNHDA, CDR2 SQIVND (reference sequence). Here the CDR3 reads CASSIMAGAETQYF. The CDR3 nucleotides are TGTGCCAGTAGTATAATGGCTGGGGCAGAGACCCAGTACTTC.

The chain is built from TRBV5-1 and TRBJ2-7; D may be TRBD2 (6 bases). CDR3 length: 14 residues. CDR1 and CDR2 (germline): SGHRS, YFSETQ. Trimming shortened V by 7 bases and J by 0 bases, and 14 bases separated the two germline ends. The DNA for the CDR3 is TGCGCCAGCCAGGACCCCGGGAGCTCCTACGAGCAGTACTTC. Its protein product is CASQDPGSSYEQYF.

The chain has TRBV6-5 and TRBJ2-1, with TRBD2 as a possible D gene (6 bases). Trimming took off 4 bases at V and 7 bases at J, with 14 bases between the two ends. CDR1 MNHEY and CDR2 SVGAGI come from the germline V gene. CDR3 size: 14 residues. CDR3 nucleotides: TGTGCCAGCAGTTGGGGTAGCGGAGCGAATGAGCAGTTCTTC. Its protein is CASSWGSGANEQFF.

The rearrangement uses TRBV6-1 and TRBJ2-7, with TRBD1 matching over 8 bases. Germline CDR1 is MNHNS and CDR2 is SASEGT. The CDR3 runs 15 residues. V lost 5 bases, J lost 6 bases, and 12 bases stayed unmatched. As DNA, the CDR3 is TGTGCCAGCAGTCCAAGGACAGGGTTAGGTCGCGAGCAGTACTTC. It codes for CASSPRTGLGREQYF.

This chain uses TRBV2 with TRBJ1-4, with D maybe TRBD1 (5 bases). Germline V gene lookup returns CDR1 SNHLY and CDR2 FYNNEI. Trimming left V 3 bases short and J 5 bases short, with 16 bases between. This CDR3 has 16 residues. The CDR3 region is CASSDGARQVNEKLFF. The CDR3 DNA is TGTGCCAGCAGTGATGGGGCTAGGCAGGTCAATGAAAAACTGTTTTTT.

This chain connects TRBV7-9 to TRBJ2-7; no definite D call. The CDR3 is made up of 15 amino acids. V lost 1 base, J lost 3 bases, and 13 bases lay in between. CDR1 SEHNR and CDR2 FQNEAQ come from the germline V gene (reference sequence). The CDR3 DNA sequence: TGTGCCAGCAGCTTAGAAGACGTTCGGCTCTACGAGCAGTACTTC. Translating gives CASSLEDVRLYEQYF.

The chain employs TRBV6-5 and TRBJ1-1, with D maybe TRBD1 (5 bases). The CDR3 totals 15 residues. Germline V gene sequence: CDR1 MNHEY, CDR2 SVGAGI. V shed 5 bases and J shed 0 bases, with 13 bases lying between them. For the CDR3, the DNA is TGTGCCAGCAGTGCCCGGGGGGGGATGAACACTGAAGCTTTCTTT. Translated: CASSARGGMNTEAFF.

The chain couples TRBV7-8 to TRBJ2-7, with 7 bases that match TRBD2. The J segment lost 7 bases and the V segment lost 3 bases, leaving 6 bases of the junction unmatched. Germline CDR1 is SGHVS and CDR2 is FQNEAQ. This CDR3 spans 13 amino acids. DNA of the CDR3: TGTGCCAGCAGCTTGGGCGGGAGTAGTGAGCAGTACTTC. Amino acid sequence: CASSLGGSSEQYF. Looking up the rest from reference TRBV7-8 and TRBJ2-7 gives the full variable domain: GAGVSQSPRYKVAKRGQDVALRCDPISGHVSLFWYQQALGQGPEFLTYFQNEAQLDKSGLPSDRFFAERPEGSVSTLKIQRTQQEDSAVYLCASSLGGSSEQYFGPGTRLTVT.

The chain uses TRBV20-1 and TRBJ1-2, with D possibly matching TRBD1 (5 bases). V was trimmed by 5 bases and J by 5 bases, leaving 9 bases between them. This CDR3 spans 11 amino acids. Germline-derived CDR1 and CDR2 are DFQATT and SNEGSKA (reference sequence). In DNA form, the CDR3 reads TGCAGTGCTGGGACGGGTTATGGCTACACCTTC. It translates to CSAGTGYGYTF.

The CDR3 region is CASSIDSGPTYEQYF. The CDR3 DNA reads TGTGCCAGTAGTATCGATAGCGGACCCACCTACGAGCAGTACTTC. The chain joins TRBV19 to TRBJ2-7, with TRBD2 as a possible D gene (6 bases). With 3 bases removed from V and 2 bases from J, the gap between germline ends came to 14 bases. The germline gives CDR1 LNHDA, CDR2 SQIVND (reference sequence). CDR3 length: 15 residues.

The J gene is TRBJ2-7, the V gene TRBV4-2, with 8 positions matching TRBD1. Per germline, CDR1 LGHNA and CDR2 YNFKEQ. After removal of 0 bases from V and 0 bases from J, the junction contained 4 bases not matched to a gene. The CDR3 has 16 residues. The chain's CDR3 is CASSQDRTGGSYEQYF. The CDR3 DNA reads as TGTGCCAGCAGCCAAGATCGTACAGGGGGCTCCTACGAGCAGTACTTC.

CDR3 sequence reads: CASSTRTRDNEQFF. In nucleotides, the CDR3 is TGTGCCAGCAGTACCCGGACCAGGGACAATGAGCAGTTCTTC. This sequence joins TRBV27 and TRBJ2-1; a weak D match, TRBD1 (5 bases). The V and J ends lost 5 bases and 5 bases respectively, with 13 bases between them. The CDR3 is 14 residues long. In germline, CDR1 is MNHEY, CDR2 SMNVEV (reference sequence).

Sample share makes this clone medium-sized. This sequence joins TRBV5-1 and TRBJ2-7; TRBD2 matches at 12 bases. Germline CDR1 and CDR2: SGHRS and YFSETQ. V lost 4 bases to trimming and J lost 4 bases; unmatched junction nucleotides: 6. This CDR3 has 15 residues. This CDR3 is CASSLSGTSGYEQYF. The DNA of the CDR3 is TGCGCCAGCAGCCTCTCCGGGACTAGCGGGTACGAGCAGTACTTC.